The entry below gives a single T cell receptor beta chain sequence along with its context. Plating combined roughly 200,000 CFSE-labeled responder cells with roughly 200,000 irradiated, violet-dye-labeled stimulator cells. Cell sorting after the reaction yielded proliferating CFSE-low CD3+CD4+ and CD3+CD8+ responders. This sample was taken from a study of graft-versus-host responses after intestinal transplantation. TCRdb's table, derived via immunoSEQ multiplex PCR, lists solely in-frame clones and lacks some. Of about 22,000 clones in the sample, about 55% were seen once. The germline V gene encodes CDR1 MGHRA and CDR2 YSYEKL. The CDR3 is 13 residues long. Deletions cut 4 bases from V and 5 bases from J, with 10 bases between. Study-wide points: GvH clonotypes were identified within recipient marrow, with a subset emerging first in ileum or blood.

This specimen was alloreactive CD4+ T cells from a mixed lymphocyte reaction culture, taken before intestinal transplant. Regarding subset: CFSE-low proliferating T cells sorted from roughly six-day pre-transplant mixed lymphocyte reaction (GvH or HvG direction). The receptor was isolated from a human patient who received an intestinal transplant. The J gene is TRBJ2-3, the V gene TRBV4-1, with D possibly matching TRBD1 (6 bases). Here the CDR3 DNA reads TGCGCCAGCAGCCTCACAGGGTTAGATACGCAGTATTTT. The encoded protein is CASSLTGLDTQYF.